These 27 T cell receptor beta chains were all obtained from the same sample, sequenced in a study of CD4+ T cells in melanoma. TCRdb's copy holds only in-frame clones and misses some; the assay was immunoSEQ multiplex PCR. The table has some 4,000 clones, 73% seen once; the top ten hold around 11%. The sample comprised tumor tissue. Receptor source: a human donor with melanoma.

This chain uses TRBV11-2 with TRBJ2-1; D remains unclear. V was cut by 2 bases and J by 5 bases, with 7 bases left in between. Per germline, CDR1 SGHAT and CDR2 FQNNGV. This CDR3 region has 13 residues. The CDR3 here is CASSLQANNEQFF. CDR3 in DNA: TGTGCCAGCAGCTTACAGGCAAACAATGAGCAGTTCTTC. The entire variable domain, with the rest obtained from reference TRBV11-2 and TRBJ2-1, is as follows: EAGVAQSPRYKIIEKRQSVAFWCNPISGHATLYWYQQILGQGPKLLIQFQNNGVVDDSQLPKDRFSAERLKGVDSTLKIQPAKLEDSAVYLCASSLQANNEQFFGPGTRLTVL.

By frequency in the sample, this clone is medium-sized. V gene TRBV27 combines with J gene TRBJ1-5; D possibly corresponds to TRBD1 (5 bases). Trimming cost V 4 bases and J 2 bases, with 12 bases left between them. CDR1 is MNHEY and CDR2 is SMNVEV in the germline V gene (reference sequence). This CDR3 is built from 15 residues. The CDR3: CASSSGTGGNQPQHF. The CDR3 region has the DNA TGTGCCAGCAGTTCTGGGACGGGGGGCAATCAGCCCCAGCATTTT.

V and J are TRBV12-1 and TRBJ1-5; the table names TRBD1, a call not compared with the DNA. TRBV12-1 is a pseudogene. CDR3 length equals 15 residues. The CDR3 sequence is CASSPHRVSNQPQHF. The CDR3 DNA reads TGTGCCAGCAGCCCACACAGGGTTAGCAATCAGCCCCAGCATTTT.

Within the sample, this clone is medium-sized. The J gene is TRBJ1-6, the V gene TRBV7-6, with a weak D call TRBD1 (6 bases). V was cut by 3 bases and J by 6 bases, with 12 bases left in between. Germline assignment: CDR1 SGHVS and CDR2 FNYEAQ. The CDR3 runs 15 residues. The CDR3 DNA reads as TGTGCCAGCAGCTTCACGGCAGGGGCTAATTCACCCCTCCACTTT. Translation: CASSFTAGANSPLHF.

The chain is built from TRBV11-3 and TRBJ2-2; D not certain. Germline V gene data show CDR1 as SGHNT and CDR2 as YENEEA. V was shortened by 6 bases and J by 1 base, with 6 bases between the two germline ends. There are 13 residues in the CDR3. CDR3 residues: CASRAENTGELFF. As DNA, the CDR3 is TGTGCCAGCAGGGCAGAGAACACCGGGGAGCTGTTTTTT.

The CDR3 DNA follows: TGTGCCAGCAGTCCCTACCCGGGACAATTTAACTATGGCTACACCTTC. The encoded protein is CASSPYPGQFNYGYTF. This sequence joins TRBV27 and TRBJ1-2; perhaps TRBD1 as D (6 bases). From germline, CDR1 is MNHEY and CDR2 SMNVEV (reference sequence). V gave up 5 bases and J gave up 1 base, with 17 bases separating them. This CDR3 is built from 16 residues.

The chain recombines TRBV5-1 with TRBJ2-7; D is tentatively TRBD1 or TRBD2 (5 bases each). The CDR3 runs to 13 residues. Trimming shortened V by 4 bases and J by 3 bases, and 11 bases separated the two germline ends. CDR1 and CDR2 from the germline V gene are SGHRS and YFSETQ. This chain's CDR3 is CASSPGTVYEQYF. The CDR3 DNA sequence: TGCGCCAGCAGCCCCGGGACGGTCTACGAGCAGTACTTC.

V is TRBV27 and J is TRBJ2-1, with D hard to call. The CDR3 has 14 amino acids. Germline assignment: CDR1 MNHEY and CDR2 SMNVEV (reference sequence). V lost 5 bases to trimming and J lost 2 bases, with 10 bases between them. This CDR3 is CASSPLGTYNEQFF. Here the CDR3 DNA reads TGTGCCAGCAGTCCCTTAGGAACCTACAATGAGCAGTTCTTC.

This clone was observed a few times. V usage is TRBV27 and J usage is TRBJ1-2; D possibly corresponds to TRBD1 (6 bases). CDR1 and CDR2 (germline): MNHEY, SMNVEV (reference sequence). The V end lost 8 bases, the J end lost 2 bases, and 12 bases lay between the germline ends. This CDR3 is 13 amino acids long. In DNA form, the CDR3 reads TGTGCCAGCGCCCGGACAGCAAACTATGGCTACACCTTC. It yields the protein CASARTANYGYTF.

The chain has TRBV7-2 and TRBJ2-5; 7 nucleotides agree with TRBD1. V lost 5 bases to trimming and J lost 7 bases; unmatched junction nucleotides: 13. The germline V gene has CDR1 SGHTA and CDR2 FQGNSA. The CDR3 contains 15 residues. CDR3 DNA: TGTGCCAGCAGCCCCCGACAGGGTGGGTTGGGGACCCAGTACTTC. It specifies CASSPRQGGLGTQYF.

The chain recombines TRBV4-2 with TRBJ2-7; a possible D gene is TRBD2 (6 bases). V gave up 5 bases and J gave up 1 base, with 15 bases separating them. CDR3 length equals 15 residues. Germline assignment: CDR1 LGHNA and CDR2 YNFKEQ. The CDR3 nucleotides are TGTGCCAGCAGCGTGGAGGCTAGCGCATCCTACGAGCAGTACTTC. Residues: CASSVEASASYEQYF.

This chain connects TRBV7-2 to TRBJ2-7; no reliable D call. V was trimmed by 5 bases and J by 4 bases, leaving 9 bases between them. CDR1 and CDR2 (germline): SGHTA, FQGNSA. This CDR3 has 12 residues. CDR3 nucleotide sequence: TGTGCCAGCAGCATCAACCTTTACGAGCAGTACTTC. The encoded protein is CASSINLYEQYF. The full variable domain, completed using reference TRBV7-2 and TRBJ2-7, is GAGVSQSPSNKVTEKGKDVELRCDPISGHTALYWYRQSLGQGLEFLIYFQGNSAPDKSGLPSDRFSAERTGGSVSTLTIQRTQQEDSAVYLCASSINLYEQYFGPGTRLTVT.

This clone appeared once. This chain uses TRBV7-2 with TRBJ2-7; 7 bases are a match to TRBD2. This CDR3 has 18 amino acids. Losses at the gene ends were 5 bases for V and 3 bases for J; bases not matched to a gene: 19. The germline gives CDR1 SGHTA, CDR2 FQGNSA. The CDR3 is CASSRGVGTTLPFYEQYF. The DNA for the CDR3 is TGTGCCAGCAGCCGAGGCGTGGGGACTACCCTACCCTTCTACGAGCAGTACTTC.

A word on this clone: This CDR3 is also generated by other DNA sequences in the sample. This chain links TRBV15 with TRBJ1-5, with TRBD1 matching over 7 bases. J was trimmed by 5 bases and V by 3 bases; bases with no gene match: 4. Per the germline V gene, CDR1 is LNHNV and CDR2 is YYDKDF (reference sequence). The CDR3 extends over 14 amino acids. The CDR3: CATSRAGGYQPQHF. The CDR3 DNA follows: TGTGCCACCAGCAGGGCAGGGGGGTATCAGCCCCAGCATTTT.

V usage is TRBV5-1 and J usage is TRBJ2-7, with D tentatively TRBD1 or TRBD2 (5 bases each). The CDR3 covers 15 residues. With 0 bases removed from V and 2 bases from J, the gap between germline ends came to 12 bases. Germline V gives CDR1 SGHRS, CDR2 YFSETQ. CDR3 sequence: CASSLAGTNPYEQYF. As DNA, the CDR3 is TGCGCCAGCAGCTTGGCCGGGACCAATCCCTACGAGCAGTACTTC.

The CDR3 region is CASSFLGGAGELFF. The CDR3 DNA is TGTGCCAGCAGTTTTTTAGGGGGGGCCGGGGAGCTGTTTTTT. V usage is TRBV2 and J usage is TRBJ2-2; D possibly corresponds to TRBD2 (7 bases). This CDR3 contains 14 residues. Germline-derived CDR1 and CDR2 are SNHLY and FYNNEI. Trimming removed 5 bases from V and 6 bases from J, with 13 bases in between.

The chain is built from TRBV6-1 and TRBJ2-3; D unclear. CDR3 size: 12 residues. The V gene lost 8 bases and the J gene lost 6 bases, with 12 bases spanning the gap. Per the germline V gene, CDR1 is MNHNS and CDR2 is SASEGT. CDR3 protein: CASGRGVDTQYF. The DNA of the CDR3 is TGTGCCAGCGGTCGAGGTGTGGATACGCAGTATTTT.

The chain links TRBV7-8 to TRBJ2-5, with D possibly TRBD2 on 6 matching bases. V was cut by 6 bases and J by 3 bases, with 8 bases left in between. This CDR3 has 12 residues. The V gene's germline CDR1 is SGHVS and CDR2 FQNEAQ. The CDR3 is CASSRGKETQYF. For the CDR3, the DNA is TGTGCCAGCAGTCGGGGGAAAGAGACCCAGTACTTC.

This sequence joins TRBV4-3 and TRBJ2-7; D possibly corresponds to TRBD2 (6 bases). The V gene's germline CDR1 is LGHNA and CDR2 YSLEER. This CDR3 region has 16 residues. V shed 0 bases and J shed 0 bases, with 12 bases lying between them. The DNA for the CDR3 is TGCGCCAGCAGCCAAGATCCTGGAGGGACCTCCTACGAGCAGTACTTC. Translating it yields CASSQDPGGTSYEQYF.

The V call is TRBV4-3, the J call TRBJ2-5; 9 nucleotides line up with TRBD1. V dropped 6 bases and J dropped 2; count of bases not matched to a gene: 7. The CDR3 spans 15 residues. CDR1 is LGHNA, CDR2 YSLEER, per germline. Here the CDR3 reads CASSRNGQGQETQYF. The CDR3 DNA follows: TGCGCCAGCAGTCGGAACGGACAGGGGCAAGAGACCCAGTACTTC.

V gene TRBV29-1 combines with J gene TRBJ2-7; D call uncertain. V was pared by 6 bases and J by 6 bases, with 15 bases between. This CDR3 has 12 residues. The V gene's germline CDR1 is SQVTM and CDR2 ANQGSEA. The CDR3 reads CSVRLGSGEQYF. DNA for the CDR3: TGCAGCGTGCGGCTGGGATCGGGCGAGCAGTACTTC.

V and J are TRBV7-8 and TRBJ1-1; unclear D gene. The ends were cut back, 1 base at V and 2 bases at J, with 5 bases in the middle. The V gene's germline CDR1 is SGHVS and CDR2 FQNEAQ. The CDR3 extends over 13 amino acids. The CDR3 sequence is CASSLDLNTEAFF. In DNA, the CDR3 is TGTGCCAGCAGCTTAGACCTAAACACTGAAGCTTTCTTT.

V is TRBV7-2 and J is TRBJ2-1, with 7 bases fitting TRBD2. With 5 bases clipped from V and 2 bases from J, the junction kept 6 bases outside the gene matches. The CDR3 is 15 residues long. Looked up from germline, CDR1 is SGHTA and CDR2 is FQGNSA. CDR3 residues: CASSLTSRPYNEQFF. DNA for the CDR3: TGTGCCAGCAGCCTGACTAGCCGCCCCTACAATGAGCAGTTCTTC.

The chain uses TRBV4-3 and TRBJ1-1; D is unresolved. Germline CDR1 LGHNA, CDR2 YSLEER. V gave up 1 base and J gave up 0 bases, with 9 bases separating them. The CDR3 runs 15 residues. CDR3 DNA: TGCGCCAGCAGCCAAGCGGACGCATTGAACACTGAAGCTTTCTTT. It codes for CASSQADALNTEAFF.

The chain uses TRBV19 and TRBJ1-2; 7 bases agree with TRBD1. The CDR3 consists of 15 residues. CDR1 LNHDA and CDR2 SQIVND come from the germline V gene (reference sequence). The J segment lost 0 bases and the V segment lost 5 bases, leaving 6 bases of the junction unmatched. The DNA of the CDR3 is TGTGCCAGTAGTCTGACGGGACAGACTAACTATGGCTACACCTTC. Its protein product is CASSLTGQTNYGYTF. Together with reference TRBV19 and TRBJ1-2, the CDR3 gives the full variable domain: DGGITQSPKYLFRKEGQNVTLSCEQNLNHDAMYWYRQDPGQGLRLIYYSQIVNDFQKGDIAEGYSVSREKKESFPLTVTSAQKNPTAFYLCASSLTGQTNYGYTFGSGTRLTVV.

This chain uses TRBV10-2 with TRBJ1-6; 10 nucleotides line up with TRBD1. CDR3 size: 14 residues. The germline V gene has CDR1 WSHSY and CDR2 SAAADI. The V segment lost 6 bases and the J segment 9 bases; nucleotides outside the gene matches: 5. The CDR3 sequence: CASSSGTGVSPLHF. DNA for the CDR3: TGCGCCAGCAGCTCGGGGACAGGGGTTTCACCCCTCCACTTT.

This clone was detected only a few times. This rearrangement joins TRBV7-3 to TRBJ2-2; no firm D call. Trimming removed 6 bases at V and 3 bases at J, with 5 bases between. There are 12 residues in the CDR3. Looked up from germline, CDR1 is SGHTA and CDR2 is FQGTGA. CDR3 DNA sequence: TGTGCCAGCAGGCGGTACACCGGGGAGCTGTTTTTT. It encodes CASRRYTGELFF.